The clone carrying this T cell receptor (beta chain) appeared a few times. Antigen unknown. The sample belongs to a study of beta chain features in type 1 diabetes. Every isolated RNA sample was fully reverse transcribed, so sequencing captured expressed TCRB transcripts. Data came from immunoSEQ multiplex PCR; TCRdb stores just in-frame clones and leaves some out. The table records 250,000 to 350,000 clones, 14% of them present only once. Study-level points and caveats: Type 1 diabetes patients had moderately but significantly shorter TCRB CDR3s in all four CD4+ subsets.

Trimming removed 6 bases from V and 4 bases from J; junction bases left unmatched: 2. This CDR3 region has 11 residues. The germline V gene has CDR1 DFQATT and CDR2 SNEGSKA (reference sequence). The J gene is TRBJ1-1, the V gene TRBV20-1, with 7 positions matching TRBD1. This TCR came from a man aged 30-40 years with type 1 diabetes. What was sequenced was naive CD4+ T cells from blood. The CDR3 reads CSAEGATEAFF. CDR3 sequence (DNA): TGCAGTGCGGAGGGGGCCACTGAAGCTTTCTTT.